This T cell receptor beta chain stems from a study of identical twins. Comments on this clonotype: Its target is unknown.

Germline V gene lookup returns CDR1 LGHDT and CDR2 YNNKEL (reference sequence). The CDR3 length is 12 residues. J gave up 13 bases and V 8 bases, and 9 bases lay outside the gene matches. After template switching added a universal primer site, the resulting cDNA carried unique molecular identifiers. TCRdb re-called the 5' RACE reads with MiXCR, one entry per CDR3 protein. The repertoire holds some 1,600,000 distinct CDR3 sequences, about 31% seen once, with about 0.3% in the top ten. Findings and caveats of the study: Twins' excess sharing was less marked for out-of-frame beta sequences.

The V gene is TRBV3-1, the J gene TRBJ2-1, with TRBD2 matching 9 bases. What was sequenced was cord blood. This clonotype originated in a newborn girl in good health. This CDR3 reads CASEVSGGHQFF. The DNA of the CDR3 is TGTGCCAGCGAGGTTAGCGGGGGTCATCAGTTCTTC.